The 10 T cell receptor beta chains reported below all come from one sample, sequenced in a study of OX40 agonist ivuxolimab in advanced cancers. The table came from immunoSEQ multiplex PCR; TCRdb's copy has only in-frame clones and leaves some out. The sample records tens of thousands of clones, about nine tenths being singletons. Material: CD4+ or CD8+ T cells sorted from blood, obtained in a trial of the OX40 agonist ivuxolimab. The receptors were sampled from an adult with an advanced solid tumor such as melanoma, head and neck, liver or kidney cancer.

This sequence joins TRBV9 and TRBJ2-2; no firm D call. V lost 3 bases to trimming and J lost 4 bases, with 13 bases between them. The CDR3 extends over 15 amino acids. Per the germline V gene, CDR1 is SGDLS and CDR2 is YYNGEE. In DNA, the CDR3 is TGTGCCAGCAGCGCGCAGAACATGATCACCGGGGAGCTGTTTTTT. Encoded protein: CASSAQNMITGELFF.

This clone has only a few counts. The V gene is TRBV27, the J gene TRBJ2-4, with D maybe TRBD2 (6 bases). The CDR3 totals 13 residues. The germline gives CDR1 MNHEY, CDR2 SMNVEV (reference sequence). The germline V and J ends were trimmed by 3 bases and 8 bases, with 11 bases remaining between them. DNA of the CDR3: TGTGCCAGCAGTTTTCCGGGAGCGTACATTCAGTACTTC. As protein: CASSFPGAYIQYF.

The chain recombines TRBV7-3 with TRBJ2-1, with TRBD2 matching 10 bases. V was pared by 5 bases and J by 9 bases, with 10 bases of the junction left unmatched. The CDR3 loop spans 15 amino acids. In germline, CDR1 is SGHTA, CDR2 FQGTGA. DNA for the CDR3: TGTGCCAGCAGCCCGAGGGAGCGGGGGGGCCTTGAGCAGTTCTTC. Protein: CASSPRERGGLEQFF.

The chain links TRBV4-3 to TRBJ2-3; 10 bases map to TRBD1. CDR3 length: 16 amino acids. Germline V gene data show CDR1 as LGHNA and CDR2 as YSLEER. V was pared by 1 base and J by 0 bases, with 1 base of the junction left unmatched. The CDR3 reads CASSQGQGASTDTQYF. The CDR3 region has the DNA TGCGCCAGCAGCCAAGGACAGGGGGCGAGCACAGATACGCAGTATTTT.

The count of this clone is one. The chain recombines TRBV6-1 with TRBJ1-1; TRBD1 might be the D (6 bases). The CDR3 contains 14 residues. Germline V gene data show CDR1 as MNHNS and CDR2 as SASEGT. V lost 6 bases to trimming and J lost 0 bases, with 11 bases between them. As DNA, the CDR3 is TGTGCCAGCAGCCAACAGGGAATGAACACTGAAGCTTTCTTT. This encodes CASSQQGMNTEAFF.

The V call is TRBV5-4, the J call TRBJ2-3; 8 nucleotides agree with TRBD2. After removal of 3 bases from V and 7 bases from J, the junction contained 13 bases not matched to a gene. The CDR3 sequence is 16 residues long. Germline lookup yields CDR1 SGHNT and CDR2 YYREEE (reference sequence). The DNA for the CDR3 is TGTGCCAGCAGCTCCGGCCGGGGTAGCGGGGTAAATACGCAGTATTTT. Its translation: CASSSGRGSGVNTQYF.

CDR3 protein: CAWTRGNRELFF. CDR3 nucleotide sequence: TGTGCCTGGACAAGGGGTAACAGGGAGCTGTTTTTT. This rearrangement joins TRBV30 to TRBJ2-2, with D possibly matching TRBD1 (5 bases). This CDR3 is 12 amino acids long. Germline V gene sequence: CDR1 GTSNPN, CDR2 SVGIG (reference sequence). Trimming shortened V by 4 bases and J by 9 bases, and 12 bases separated the two germline ends. The variable domain in full, completed from reference TRBV30 and TRBJ2-2, reads SQTIHQWPATLVQPVGSPLSLECTVEGTSNPNLYWYRQAAGRGLQLLFYSVGIGQISSEVPQNLSASRPQDRQFILSSKKLLLSDSGFYLCAWTRGNRELFFGEGSRLTVL.

This clone was counted a single time. The rearrangement joins TRBV2 to TRBJ2-7, with a possible D match to TRBD1 (6 bases). The CDR3 length is 12 residues. The V end lost 5 bases, the J end lost 4 bases, and 9 bases lay between the germline ends. The germline gives CDR1 SNHLY, CDR2 FYNNEI. The CDR3 protein is CASSPQGYEQYF. The DNA for the CDR3 is TGTGCCAGCAGTCCTCAGGGGTACGAGCAGTACTTC.

The gene calls are TRBV19 and TRBJ2-2, with D hard to call. CDR1 LNHDA and CDR2 SQIVND come from the germline V gene (reference sequence). Trimming stripped 2 bases from V and 8 bases from J, with 12 bases between. The CDR3 sequence is 14 residues long. Here the CDR3 reads CASSITGPVGELFF. The CDR3 DNA sequence: TGTGCCAGTAGTATAACCGGACCAGTGGGGGAGCTGTTTTTT.

In this sample, this clone turned up once. The chain joins TRBV2 to TRBJ1-2; 10 positions match TRBD1. The length of the CDR3 is 12 residues. Unmatched junction bases numbered 3, after V lost 7 bases and J lost 7 bases. Per germline, CDR1 SNHLY and CDR2 FYNNEI. CDR3 DNA sequence: TGTGCCAGCATCGGACAGGGGGGTGGCTACACCTTC. As protein: CASIGQGGGYTF.